One and the same sample provided the 6 T cell receptor beta chains below, sequenced in a study of post-analysis software for immune sequencing data. Prepared libraries of TCR beta cDNA carried unique molecular identifiers. TCRdb re-analysed the PCR reads in MiXCR, keeping a single row per CDR3 protein. The sample contains under 200,000 distinct CDR3 sequences, 30% to 45% of which appear only once. Specimen: blood, collected after autologous hematopoietic stem cell transplantation. Receptors originate from a girl between 10 and 17 years old with multiple sclerosis.

There are a few counts of this clonotype. The V and J genes are TRBV27 and TRBJ2-1; possibly TRBD1 for D (6 bases). The germline gives CDR1 MNHEY, CDR2 SMNVEV (reference sequence). V was trimmed by 7 bases and J by 4 bases, leaving 11 bases between them. CDR3 length: 13 residues. This CDR3 is CASNYRDYNEQFF. CDR3 in DNA: TGTGCCAGCAACTACAGGGATTACAATGAGCAGTTCTTC.

This clonotype appeared many times. The chain links TRBV6-2 or TRBV6-3 to TRBJ2-1, with D maybe TRBD2 (5 bases). Trimming took 7 bases from V and 10 from J, leaving 23 bases between them. Germline values: CDR1 MNHEY, CDR2 SVGEGT. The CDR3 loop spans 15 amino acids. In DNA, the CDR3 is TGTGCCAGCATCCCCCGGGTGAGCCCAGGAGGAGAGCAGTTCTTC. Its translation: CASIPRVSPGGEQFF.

This clonotype occurred a few times. This rearrangement joins TRBV5-6 to TRBJ2-2; D call uncertain. The germline V gene has CDR1 SGHDT and CDR2 YYEEEE. The CDR3 is 16 amino acids. Between the trimmed V and J ends, which lost 3 bases and 6 bases, there was a span of 18 bases. The CDR3: CASSSLRTAKAGELFF. The CDR3 nucleotides are TGTGCCAGCAGCTCCCTCCGCACAGCTAAGGCCGGGGAGCTGTTTTTT.

This clonotype appeared a few times. CDR3 loop: CSANRLAGFDEQFF. In nucleotides, the CDR3 is TGCAGTGCCAATAGGCTAGCGGGCTTCGATGAGCAGTTCTTC. The chain couples TRBV20-1 to TRBJ2-1; 8 bases line up with TRBD2. The CDR3 is 14 residues long. Germline V lookup: CDR1 DFQATT, CDR2 SNEGSKA (reference sequence). The ends lost 6 bases at V and 8 bases at J; junction bases unmatched: 12.

This clonotype occurred many times. The rearrangement joins TRBV5-1 to TRBJ1-6; D not resolved. Looked up from germline, CDR1 is SGHRS and CDR2 is YFSETQ. The CDR3 is 14 residues long. V shed 0 bases and J shed 7 bases, with 8 bases lying between them. The CDR3 protein is CASSLVAANSPLHF. The CDR3 DNA reads as TGCGCCAGCAGCTTGGTGGCCGCGAATTCACCCCTCCACTTT.

The sample holds a few counts of this clonotype. V usage is TRBV20-1 and J usage is TRBJ2-3, with 14 bases matching TRBD2. Germline V gene lookup returns CDR1 DFQATT and CDR2 SNEGSKA (reference sequence). The CDR3 is made up of 15 amino acids. Germline trimming cut 6 bases from V and 5 bases from J; bases unmatched to any gene: 7. This CDR3 is CSAEGTSGSKDTQYF. Here the CDR3 DNA reads TGCAGTGCGGAGGGGACTAGCGGGAGTAAAGATACGCAGTATTTT.